The 19 T cell receptor beta chains below all came from one sample that was sequenced in a study of cytomegalovirus exposure and HLA in healthy donors. PCR was performed using 60 Vbeta and 13 Jbeta primers. Sequencing was performed with immunoSEQ multiplex PCR; in TCRdb, only in-frame clones are kept and a portion is missing. Altogether about 140,000 clones are present, 60% to 80% being singletons, with the ten largest covering roughly 0.99%. The sequencing input was PBMCs. The receptor set was obtained from a male donor in good health and CMV-seronegative.

The chain has TRBV7-2 and TRBJ2-5; the D is unclear. V was shortened by 5 bases and J by 5 bases, with 12 bases between the two germline ends. CDR1 and CDR2 (germline): SGHTA, FQGNSA. The CDR3 is 13 residues long. The CDR3 DNA is TGTGCCAGCAGCCAAGGATCCGGGGAGACCCAGTACTTC. Amino acids: CASSQGSGETQYF.

CDR3 coding DNA: TGTGCTAGTGGTTGGACAGGCCCAAATGAAAAACTGTTTTTT. Its protein is CASGWTGPNEKLFF. V usage is TRBV12-5 and J usage is TRBJ1-4; 7 bases are shared with TRBD1. The CDR3 loop spans 14 amino acids. Germline V gene lookup returns CDR1 LGHNT and CDR2 FRNRAP. J was trimmed by 5 bases and V by 4 bases; bases with no gene match: 4.

The genes are TRBV19 and TRBJ1-1, with D possibly TRBD1 on 5 matching bases. The germline gives CDR1 LNHDA, CDR2 SQIVND (reference sequence). The CDR3 has 14 residues. V lost 4 bases and J lost 0, with 9 bases in between. CDR3 sequence (DNA): TGTGCCAGTAGTAGACAGCCCTTGAACACTGAAGCTTTCTTT. It specifies CASSRQPLNTEAFF.

The chain links TRBV7-9 to TRBJ1-2, with D hard to call. CDR1 and CDR2 (germline): SEHNR, FQNEAQ (reference sequence). The CDR3 covers 12 residues. V shed 8 bases and J shed 8 bases, with 15 bases lying between them. This CDR3 reads CASPLVSGGYTF. The CDR3 DNA is TGTGCCAGCCCCTTGGTCTCGGGAGGCTACACCTTC.

This chain links TRBV5-1 with TRBJ2-3, with a tentative D call TRBD2 (5 bases). The germline gives CDR1 SGHRS, CDR2 YFSETQ. V gave up 7 bases and J gave up 3 bases, with 18 bases separating them. The CDR3 spans 15 residues. CDR3 amino acids: CASRLGRDGTDTQYF. The CDR3 DNA reads TGCGCCAGCCGGTTAGGACGGGATGGGACAGATACGCAGTATTTT.

Here the CDR3 reads CASSGRSGANVLTF. The CDR3 DNA reads as TGTGCCAGTAGCGGGCGCTCTGGGGCCAACGTCCTGACTTTC. The chain recombines TRBV7-9 with TRBJ2-6, with 7 bases that match TRBD2. J gave up 0 bases and V 9 bases, and 2 bases lay outside the gene matches. This CDR3 has 14 amino acids. Germline CDR1 reads SEHNR; CDR2 reads FQNEAQ (reference sequence).

A single count supports this clone. This chain joins TRBV9 and TRBJ2-1; 16 positions agree with TRBD2. From germline, CDR1 is SGDLS and CDR2 YYNGEE. Trimming cost V 5 bases and J 9 bases; bases outside gene matches: 5. This CDR3 is 15 amino acids long. CDR3 in DNA: TGTGCCAGCAGGGGACTAGCGGGGGGGCTATTTGAGCAGTTCTTC. Encoded protein: CASRGLAGGLFEQFF.

The chain carries TRBV7-6 and TRBJ2-3, with 8 positions matching TRBD2. V dropped 5 bases and J dropped 2; count of bases not matched to a gene: 6. CDR1 and CDR2 (germline): SGHVS, FNYEAQ. The CDR3 is 15 amino acids. The CDR3 nucleotides are TGTGCCAGCAGCCATGGGACTAGTACCACAGATACGCAGTATTTT. It yields the protein CASSHGTSTTDTQYF.

The V call is TRBV7-3, the J call TRBJ2-1; perhaps TRBD2 as D (6 bases). This CDR3 spans 15 amino acids. Germline CDR1 and CDR2: SGHTA and FQGTGA. V dropped 5 bases and J dropped 5 bases, with 16 bases sitting between them. CDR3 coding DNA: TGTGCCAGCAGCCCGGGACTGGCCCTCGACAATGAGCAGTTCTTC. This translates into CASSPGLALDNEQFF.

The chain is built from TRBV5-1 and TRBJ1-2, with TRBD1 identical over 12 bases. The ends lost 4 bases at V and 6 bases at J; junction bases unmatched: 7. CDR3 length equals 15 residues. Germline V lookup: CDR1 SGHRS, CDR2 YFSETQ. The DNA for the CDR3 is TGCGCCAGCAGCACTGGGGACAGGGGGCAGGATGGCTACACCTTC. Translation: CASSTGDRGQDGYTF.

The CDR3 coding sequence is TGTGCCAGCAGCTTAGACAGACAGGGTCAAGAGACCCAGTACTTC. This sequence encodes CASSLDRQGQETQYF. The rearrangement joins TRBV11-2 to TRBJ2-5; 7 nucleotides align to TRBD1. This CDR3 is built from 15 residues. The V gene end was trimmed by 0 bases and the J gene end by 2 bases; junction bases not matched to a gene: 3. In germline, CDR1 is SGHAT, CDR2 FQNNGV.

The CDR3 loop reads CASSLGARQNSPLHF. The CDR3 region has the DNA TGCGCCAGCAGCTTGGGAGCCAGGCAGAATTCACCCCTCCACTTT. This chain uses TRBV5-1 with TRBJ1-6; D is unclear. Germline V gene lookup returns CDR1 SGHRS and CDR2 YFSETQ. The V and J ends lost 0 bases and 7 bases respectively, with 11 bases between them. CDR3 length: 15 amino acids.

In its sample, this clone was seen once. The chain combines TRBV11-2 with TRBJ2-7; a weak D match, TRBD2 (7 bases). In germline, CDR1 is SGHAT, CDR2 FQNNGV. Trimming removed 4 bases at V and 5 bases at J, with 15 bases between. The CDR3 consists of 14 residues. CDR3 coding DNA: TGTGCCAGCAGCTCTTGGGGGGCGGGGGACGAGCAGTACTTC. Translated: CASSSWGAGDEQYF.

The chain is built from TRBV6-5 and TRBJ2-1, with TRBD2 as a possible D gene (5 bases). V lost 5 bases to trimming and J lost 2 bases, with 10 bases between them. CDR3 size: 14 residues. Germline assignment: CDR1 MNHEY and CDR2 SVGAGI. Here the CDR3 reads CASSDRGTYNEQFF. CDR3 DNA: TGTGCCAGCAGTGACCGGGGTACCTACAATGAGCAGTTCTTC.

The V gene is TRBV7-2, the J gene TRBJ2-7; a weak D match, TRBD1 (5 bases). CDR1 is SGHTA, CDR2 FQGNSA, per germline. The CDR3 consists of 14 residues. The V and J ends lost 2 bases and 3 bases respectively, with 11 bases between them. The CDR3 DNA is TGTGCCAGCAGCTTATCGACAGAAGTCTACGAGCAGTACTTC. It yields the protein CASSLSTEVYEQYF.

The rearrangement joins TRBV7-2 to TRBJ2-7; no clear D gene. Germline CDR1 and CDR2: SGHTA and FQGNSA. Trimming removed 1 base at V and 1 base at J, with 14 bases between. The CDR3 runs 16 residues. The CDR3 loop reads CASSLGVWSGSYEQYF. The CDR3, as DNA: TGTGCCAGCAGCTTAGGAGTATGGTCTGGTTCCTACGAGCAGTACTTC.

V and J are TRBV6-5 and TRBJ2-3, with D possibly being TRBD2 (7 bases). With 2 bases removed from V and 4 bases from J, the gap between germline ends came to 16 bases. Germline CDR1 is MNHEY and CDR2 is SVGAGI. The CDR3 runs to 16 residues. CDR3 protein: CASSYGGAPYSDTQYF. The CDR3 DNA is TGTGCCAGCAGTTACGGGGGGGCTCCCTATTCAGATACGCAGTATTTT.

CDR3 region: CASSQLRGGEWATNEKLFF. The DNA of the CDR3 is TGCGCCAGCAGCCAACTTAGAGGGGGCGAGTGGGCAACTAATGAAAAACTGTTTTTT. The rearrangement joins TRBV4-3 to TRBJ1-4; 7 bases fit TRBD1. J was trimmed by 0 bases and V by 2 bases; bases with no gene match: 12. Germline-derived CDR1 and CDR2 are LGHNA and YSLEER. The length of the CDR3 is 19 residues.

The J gene is TRBJ1-1, the V gene TRBV18; a possible D gene is TRBD1 (5 bases). CDR1 is KGHSH and CDR2 is LQKENI in the germline V gene. The V end was cut by 5 bases, the J end by 0 bases, with 16 bases between. CDR3 length: 16 amino acids. The CDR3 here is CASSLRPHRLNTEAFF. CDR3 DNA sequence: TGTGCCAGCTCATTACGCCCCCACAGGTTGAACACTGAAGCTTTCTTT.